This T cell receptor (beta chain) was recovered during a study of identical twins. General study points: Beta clonotypes that were abundant in cord blood contained fewer insertions, a pattern absent from memory repertoires. Twins shared out-of-frame alpha sequences with excess low generation probability. Researchers reported weaker excess twin sharing in beta out-of-frame sequences.

This CDR3 spans 15 amino acids. Germline assignment: CDR1 MNHNS and CDR2 SASEGT. Trimming stripped 8 bases from V and 5 bases from J, with 21 bases between. Comments on this clonotype: What it binds is unknown.

Healthy Caucasians provided all donations. In TCRdb, the 5' RACE reads were re-called with MiXCR into one record per CDR3 protein. In the table there are approximately 240,000 distinct CDR3 sequences, about 14% of which are singletons. The sample taken for sequencing was memory (CD45RO+) T cells sorted from blood. V is TRBV6-1 and J is TRBJ2-5; D possibly uses TRBD1 or TRBD2 (5 bases each). This receptor was obtained from a woman younger than 30 in good health. DNA for the CDR3: TGTGCCAGCGCGAAGCCGGGACGGTCTGGGGAGACCCAGTACTTC. Its translation is CASAKPGRSGETQYF.